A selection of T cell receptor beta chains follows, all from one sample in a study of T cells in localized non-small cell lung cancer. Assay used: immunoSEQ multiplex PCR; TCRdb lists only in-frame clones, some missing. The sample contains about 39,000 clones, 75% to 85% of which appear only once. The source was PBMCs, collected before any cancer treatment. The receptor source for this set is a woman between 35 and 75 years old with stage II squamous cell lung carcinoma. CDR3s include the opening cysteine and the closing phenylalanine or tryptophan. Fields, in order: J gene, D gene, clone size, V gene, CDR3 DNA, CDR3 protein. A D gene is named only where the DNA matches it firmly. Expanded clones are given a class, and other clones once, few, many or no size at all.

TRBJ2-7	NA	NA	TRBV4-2	TGTGCCAGCAGCCAAGTGGGTGAGCAGTACTTC	CASSQVGEQYF
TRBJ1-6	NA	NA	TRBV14	TGTGCCAGCAGCCAAGATGGCTGGAGGTCACCCCTCCACTTT	CASSQDGWRSPLHF
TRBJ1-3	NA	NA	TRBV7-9	TGTGCCAGCAGTAGTGCCCCCTCCTACTCTGGAAACACCATATATTTT	CASSSAPSYSGNTIYF
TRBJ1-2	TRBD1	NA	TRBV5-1	TGCGCCAGCAGCTTGACCGGGACAGGGGAGGGCTATGGCTACACCTTC	CASSLTGTGEGYGYTF
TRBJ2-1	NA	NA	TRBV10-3	TGTGCCATCACCCTAGGAGGTGAGCAGTTCTTC	CAITLGGEQFF
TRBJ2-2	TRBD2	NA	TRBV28	TGTGCCAGCAGTTATTTACTAGCGGGGGGGCGACCCGGGGAGCTGTTTTTT	CASSYLLAGGRPGELFF
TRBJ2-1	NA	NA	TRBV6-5	TGTGCCAGCAGAGGGGGTAATGAGCAGTTCTTC	CASRGGNEQFF
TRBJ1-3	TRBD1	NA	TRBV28	TGTGCCAGCAGACAGGGGTCGGGTGGAAACACCATATATTTT	CASRQGSGGNTIYF
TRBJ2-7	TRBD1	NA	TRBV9	TGTGCCAGCAGCGTAGGGGGCGGACAGGGGGTGACCTACGAGCAGTACTTC	CASSVGGGQGVTYEQYF
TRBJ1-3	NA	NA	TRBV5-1	TGCGCCAGCAGCCCAGGACAGCTTAGGGAAAACACCATATATTTT	CASSPGQLRENTIYF
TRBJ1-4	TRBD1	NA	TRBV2	TGTGCCAGCAGGGACAGGGAGACGGTGGGTGAAAAACTGTTTTTT	CASRDRETVGEKLFF
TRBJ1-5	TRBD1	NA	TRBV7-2	TGTGCCAGCAGCTCCACAGGGGGCGAAGGTCAGCCCCAGCATTTT	CASSSTGGEGQPQHF
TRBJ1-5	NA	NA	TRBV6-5	TGTGCCAGCAGTTCGTTAGTAAGGGAGGGTCAGCCCCAGCATTTT	CASSSLVREGQPQHF
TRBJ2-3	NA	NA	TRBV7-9	TGTGCCAGCAGCCCTCGACAGACCACAGATACGCAGTATTTT	CASSPRQTTDTQYF
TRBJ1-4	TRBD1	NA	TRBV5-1	TGCGCCAGCAGCGGGACAGGGAACCGTGAAAAACTGTTTTTT	CASSGTGNREKLFF
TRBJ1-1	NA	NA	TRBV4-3	TGCGCCAGCAGCCAAGGGGTCCCAGGGAGCGGGTCGGAAGCTTTCTTT	CASSQGVPGSGSEAFF
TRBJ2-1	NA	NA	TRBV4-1	TGCGCCAGCAGCCAAAGTGGGTCCGGGAGCTCCTACAATGAGCAGTTCTTC	CASSQSGSGSSYNEQFF
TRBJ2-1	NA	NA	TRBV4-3	TGCGCCAGCAGCCAAGATAGTGGAGACAATGAGCAGTTCTTC	CASSQDSGDNEQFF
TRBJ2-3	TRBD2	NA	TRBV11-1	TGTGCCAGCAGCTTGACTAGCCAAGGCACAGATACGCAGTATTTT	CASSLTSQGTDTQYF
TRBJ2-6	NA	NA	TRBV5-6	TGTGCCAGCAGCTTGTTTAGCTTTGGCTCTGGGGCCAACGTCCTGACTTTC	CASSLFSFGSGANVLTF
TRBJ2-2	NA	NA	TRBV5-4	TGTGCCAGCAGCGGGGGACGGACGAACACCGGGGAGCTGTTTTTT	CASSGGRTNTGELFF
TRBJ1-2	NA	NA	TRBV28	TGTGCCAGCAGGAGCGATGTCAGGCACAGCACCTTC	CASRSDVRHSTF
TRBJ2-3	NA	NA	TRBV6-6	TGTGCCAGCAGTTATGGGACACTTAGCACAGATACGCAGTATTTT	CASSYGTLSTDTQYF
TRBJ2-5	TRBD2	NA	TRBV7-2	TGTGCCAGCAGCCCGACTAGCGGGAGAGAGACCCAGTACTTC	CASSPTSGRETQYF
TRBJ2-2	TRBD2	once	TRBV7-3	TGTGCCAGCAGGGCAGGACTAGCGGGAAAGGCCGGGGAGCTGTTTTTT	CASRAGLAGKAGELFF
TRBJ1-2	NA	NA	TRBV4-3	TGCGCCAGCAGCCAGGCCGTGGGGGGGTTAGGCTATGGCTACACCTTC	CASSQAVGGLGYGYTF